This record covers a single T cell receptor (beta chain). There is no known antigen for this receptor. Within one base of it there is no much larger clone, and no base qualities were kept. The donors were healthy, HIV-negative adults with no recently reported acute infections or vaccinations. Every donor was a Caucasian adult residing in Nashville, Tennessee, USA. Magnetic negative selection was used to enrich CD4+ T cells, after which naive cells were positively selected on CD45RA and the negative fraction became the memory subset. After blood collection by leukapheresis, PBMCs were isolated using Ficoll-Histopaque density gradient centrifugation and then cryopreserved in the vapor phase of liquid nitrogen. Purity and quantity of every magnetically sorted T cell population were checked by analytical flow cytometry. Genomic DNA was isolated from every sorted fraction and measured by UV absorbance on a Nanodrop 2000c.

This sample was included in a study of shared clonotypes between healthy human individuals (dated by TCRdb to about 2020). For the study in its entirety: Three men and a couple of women, aged 18 to 49 years, made up the cohort. To increase sequencing depth and limit assay-specific biases, TCR repertoire library preparation and sequencing were carried out by different laboratories using diverse techniques. Per donor, leukapheresis produced somewhere between about 0.9 and 9 billion PBMCs. To estimate repertoire size and how much clonotype sharing occurs between individuals, the study deeply sequenced the blood TCR repertoires of five or six healthy adults. For each donor, CD4 naive and CD4 memory were each run on three plates, CD8 naive on two plates, and CD8 memory on one plate. Findings and caveats that apply to the study as a whole: Pairwise subsampling indicated that sequencing depth was expected to affect the degree of clonotype sharing among donors. Clonotypes shared by all four sorted-subset donors showed higher generation probabilities than non-shared clonotypes. When several donors were compared, the shared fraction of clonotypes was about 5.4% for naive CD4, roughly 3.4% for naive CD8, roughly 2.5% for memory CD4, and 0.35% to 0.4% for memory CD8. Because the study included only a small number of donors, the genetic and exposure-history diversity represented was limited. Naive subsets generally had larger estimated clonotype richness than memory subsets. Sampling was restricted to blood, and TCR repertoires in tissues likely differ from the TCR repertoires found in blood. Rarefaction of sorted-subset datasets indicated incomplete sequencing despite the large sequencing depth.

Using the deep immunoSEQ assay, multiplex PCR amplified TCR CDR3 regions from genomic DNA. Genomic DNA extracted from each cell subset was distributed evenly over all wells of several immunoSEQ 96-well plates, and each plate served as one replicate. For sorted subsets, roughly 0.2 ug genomic DNA, equal to some 28,000 T cell genomes, was loaded into each replicate PCR. Purified libraries were quantified with a Qubit 3.0 fluorometer, sized on a Bioanalyzer 2100, and re-quantified with the KAPA Library Quantification kit. Each immunoSEQ 96-well plate was sequenced on its own single-read 150-cycle Illumina NextSeq 550 flow cell. The authors processed their data as follows. Because the immunoSEQ output held only junctional sequences and lacked quality scores, the filtering could not match the filtering applied to full-length reads. Sequences were annotated with PyIR, a Python wrapper for IgBLAST v1.9, using IMGT germline references to assign V/J genes and CDR3. Reads with weak V/J assignments (E-value above 1e-6), missing CDR3, stop codons, out-of-frame junctions, or ambiguous translated residues were removed. A V3J clonotype was defined by an identical inferred V gene, J gene, and CDR3 amino acid sequence. The percentage overlap between two repertoires was calculated by dividing the number of shared unique clonotypes by the size of the smaller repertoire. Repertoire richness was assessed with RTK rarefaction, the Chao1 estimator, and Recon v2.1 estimates of unobserved clonotypes. Generation probabilities for all TCRbeta clonotypes obtained by the gDNA method from four donors were computed using OLGA. Sourced from immuneACCESS, this table was stored by TCRdb with only in-frame sequences that have V and J called. A share of the clones is absent; for the studies checked, an unresolved V gene accounts for under half, and the remainder has no known explanation. From that table come the V and J calls and clone size; the DNA was used to work out D and trimming. The sample table shows about 2.4 million clones, and 90% to 95% are seen once. The ten largest clones take up roughly 0.36% of the sample.

Trimming takes 1 base off V and 7 bases off J; junction bases not matched to a gene: 5. In the germline V gene, CDR1 corresponds to SGHAT and CDR2 to FQNNGV. Counted from cysteine to phenylalanine, this CDR3 has 16 amino acids. Kept here is only the CDR3 DNA, which spans 48 bases and is read in frame from base 1. The sequence was obtained from a man between 18 and 29 years old in good health. Some clones in this sample may be carry-over from other donors' samples. Here the chain combines TRBV11-2 and TRBJ2-1; TRBD2 aligns with 12 central bases. The sample was naive CD4+ T cells from PBMCs. The intended sense of this specimen's cell subset or site label: CD45RA+ positively selected. The bases read TGTGCCAGCAGCTTAGGGACTAGCGGGGTGACAAATGAGCAGTTCTTC. Its protein reads: CASSLGTSGVTNEQFF.